These 32 T cell receptor beta chains came from one sample sequenced in a study of vaccination and CD4 T cells after COVID-19. Their antigens are not known. Sample treatment: approximately 10-day PBMC culture with coronavirus spike peptide pools or control peptides (ViraFEST assay). Oncomine TCR Beta short-read sequencing was applied to DNA from cultured CD4+ T cells. TCRdb recomputed calls from the PCR reads with MiXCR, one row per CDR3 protein. The sample has approximately 15,000 distinct CDR3 sequences, approximately 53% seen once. Material: CD4+ T cells from blood, cultured in vitro. The receptor source for this set is a human donor who had recovered from COVID-19.

This clonotype was counted once. A junction end diverges from the germline sequence, so it may reflect a read error. The genes are TRBV6-5 and TRBJ1-2; D uncertain. The germline CDR1 and CDR2 sequences are MNHEY and SVGAGI. The CDR3 has 12 amino acids. CDR3 sequence: CASSFQNYGYTF. DNA of the CDR3: TGTGCCAGCAGTTTTCAGAACTACGGCTACACCTTC.

This rearrangement joins TRBV2 to TRBJ2-6; 11 bases agree with TRBD1. Trimming removed 5 bases from V and 0 bases from J; junction bases left unmatched: 3. The CDR3 runs 17 residues. Per germline, CDR1 SNHLY and CDR2 FYNNEI. CDR3 nucleotide sequence: TGTGCCAGCAGTCGGGGGACAGGGGGCTCTGGGGCCAACGTCCTGACTTTC. Encoded protein: CASSRGTGGSGANVLTF.

The chain has TRBV20-1 and TRBJ2-7; no definite D call. The V end lost 6 bases, the J end lost 0 bases, and 12 bases lay between the germline ends. Germline V gene lookup returns CDR1 DFQATT and CDR2 SNEGSKA (reference sequence). CDR3 length equals 13 residues. Written as DNA, the CDR3 is TGCAGTGCCCCTGCGGCGTCCTCCTACGAGCAGTACTTC. This codes for CSAPAASSYEQYF.

This chain links TRBV7-2 with TRBJ2-1; D might be TRBD1 (5 bases). With 1 base removed from V and 10 bases from J, the gap between germline ends came to 17 bases. From germline, CDR1 is SGHTA and CDR2 FQGNSA. The CDR3 is 15 amino acids. CDR3 DNA: TGTGCCAGCAGCTTAGGTCCTGAAGGGGCGCGCGAGCAGTTCTTC. This translates into CASSLGPEGAREQFF.

V usage is TRBV6-2 or TRBV6-3 and J usage is TRBJ1-1, with D possibly TRBD1 on 5 matching bases. Germline lookup yields CDR1 MNHEY and CDR2 SVGEGT. CDR3 length: 15 residues. Trimming took off 7 bases at V and 0 bases at J, with 15 bases between the two ends. The CDR3 region has the DNA TGTGCCAGCACCTCGGGGCTCACTATGAACACTGAAGCTTTCTTT. Protein: CASTSGLTMNTEAFF.

The chain recombines TRBV6-1 with TRBJ1-2; D may be TRBD1 (6 bases). This CDR3 region has 13 residues. Per germline, CDR1 MNHNS and CDR2 SASEGT. The V end was cut by 6 bases, the J end by 6 bases, with 14 bases between. The CDR3 DNA reads TGTGCCAGCAGCTCAACCGGGACACATGGCTACACCTTC. It specifies CASSSTGTHGYTF.

The chain employs TRBV18 and TRBJ1-1; 7 bases fit TRBD1. Germline V gene data show CDR1 as KGHSH and CDR2 as LQKENI. The CDR3 is made up of 15 amino acids. J gave up 7 bases and V 3 bases, and 11 bases lay outside the gene matches. This CDR3 reads CASSPEPMGQREAFF. The DNA for the CDR3 is TGTGCCAGCTCACCCGAGCCGATGGGACAGCGTGAAGCTTTCTTT.

This clonotype was counted once. The rearrangement joins TRBV7-2 to TRBJ2-5, with D possibly TRBD2 on 6 matching bases. V lost 4 bases to trimming and J lost 4 bases, with 16 bases between them. Germline V gene lookup returns CDR1 SGHTA and CDR2 FQGNSA. This CDR3 is built from 15 residues. The CDR3 DNA follows: TGTGCCAGCAGCTACGGGACTGGGGCGGGAGAGACCCAGTACTTC. Translating gives CASSYGTGAGETQYF.

The chain recombines TRBV21-1 with TRBJ1-6. TRBV21-1 is described as a pseudogene. The CDR3 runs 15 residues. CDR3 loop: CASSKDGQYNSPLHF. The CDR3 DNA follows: TGTGCCAGCAGCAAAGACGGTCAGTATAATTCACCCCTCCACTTT.

The V and J genes are TRBV20-1 and TRBJ2-1; 9 bases map to TRBD2. From germline, CDR1 is DFQATT and CDR2 SNEGSKA (reference sequence). The CDR3 covers 17 residues. Trimming cost V 0 bases and J 7 bases; bases outside gene matches: 13. CDR3 amino acids: CSARDLLTSGRWNEQFF. Here the CDR3 DNA reads TGCAGTGCTAGAGATTTACTAACTAGCGGGCGATGGAATGAGCAGTTCTTC.

The chain recombines TRBV6-5 with TRBJ1-1; 7 bases fit TRBD1. V gave up 2 bases and J gave up 3 bases; unmatched junction bases: 3. Germline lookup yields CDR1 MNHEY and CDR2 SVGAGI. The CDR3 has 14 amino acids. CDR3: CASSYQGEDTEAFF. In DNA form, the CDR3 reads TGTGCCAGCAGTTACCAGGGGGAGGACACTGAAGCTTTCTTT.

This clonotype came up once. The chain has TRBV30 and TRBJ2-7, with TRBD1 identical over 9 bases. This CDR3 spans 13 amino acids. The germline V gene has CDR1 GTSNPN and CDR2 SVGIG (reference sequence). V was clipped by 7 bases and J by 6 bases; unmatched bases: 10. CDR3 sequence: CAYLRDREAEQYF. CDR3 nucleotides: TGTGCCTATCTCCGGGACAGGGAGGCCGAGCAGTACTTC.

This clonotype was seen more than once but under ten times. The chain employs TRBV15 and TRBJ1-4; D gene uncertain. The CDR3 sequence is 13 residues long. CDR1 is LNHNV, CDR2 YYDKDF, per germline (reference sequence). Trimming took 3 bases from V and 7 from J, leaving 9 bases between them. Written as DNA, the CDR3 is TGTGCCACCAGCAGCGTTGGGCTTGAAAAACTGTTTTTT. It encodes CATSSVGLEKLFF.

V and J are TRBV6-1 and TRBJ1-5; a weak D match, TRBD1 (6 bases). The germline V gene has CDR1 MNHNS and CDR2 SASEGT. The CDR3 has 14 residues. V dropped 3 bases and J dropped 3 bases, with 9 bases sitting between them. The CDR3 protein is CASSDRDINQPQHF. CDR3 sequence (DNA): TGTGCCAGCAGTGACCGGGACATCAATCAGCCCCAGCATTTT.

The J gene is TRBJ1-6, the V gene TRBV3-1; no firm D call. The germline V gene has CDR1 LGHDT and CDR2 YNNKEL (reference sequence). Trimming left V 4 bases short and J 11 bases short, with 18 bases between. CDR3 length: 15 residues. As DNA, the CDR3 is TGTGCCAGCAGCCGCCTGCGAGATCCGATCCCACCCCTCCACTTT. This translates into CASSRLRDPIPPLHF.

This chain connects TRBV6-5 to TRBJ2-2, with 10 bases fitting TRBD2. The CDR3 covers 17 residues. The V gene end was trimmed by 4 bases and the J gene end by 1 base; junction bases not matched to a gene: 6. Germline assignment: CDR1 MNHEY and CDR2 SVGAGI. In nucleotides, the CDR3 is TGTGCCAGCAGTTCGGGGACTAGCGCGATGAACACCGGGGAGCTGTTTTTT. Translating it yields CASSSGTSAMNTGELFF.

This chain uses TRBV5-1 with TRBJ1-6; 9 positions match TRBD1. The CDR3 totals 16 residues. Germline CDR1 and CDR2: SGHRS and YFSETQ. V trimming: 6 bases; J trimming: 5 bases; junction bases outside the gene matches: 9. DNA for the CDR3: TGCGCCAGCACCGAAACCGGGACAGGGAATAATTCACCCCTCCACTTT. It is translated as CASTETGTGNNSPLHF.

This clonotype was detected a few times. This chain links TRBV20-1 with TRBJ1-5; the D gene is possibly TRBD1 (6 bases). This CDR3 is built from 15 residues. CDR1 and CDR2 from the germline V gene are DFQATT and SNEGSKA (reference sequence). Trimming took 3 bases from V and 2 from J, leaving 14 bases between them. CDR3 sequence reads: CSASSGRGGNQPQHF. CDR3 in DNA: TGCAGTGCTAGTTCGGGCAGGGGTGGCAATCAGCCCCAGCATTTT.

This chain joins TRBV30 and TRBJ1-2, with D possibly being TRBD1 (5 bases). Germline CDR1 and CDR2: GTSNPN and SVGIG (reference sequence). Deletions cut 0 bases from V and 4 bases from J, with 12 bases between. The CDR3 is 14 amino acids. Written as DNA, the CDR3 is TGTGCCTGGAGTGTTATTCAGGGAAGCTATGGCTACACCTTC. Its translation is CAWSVIQGSYGYTF.

J is TRBJ1-1 and V is TRBV5-1; 8 positions agree with TRBD1. CDR3 length equals 15 residues. Germline trimming cut 0 bases from V and 7 bases from J; bases unmatched to any gene: 8. Germline V CDR1 and CDR2: SGHRS, YFSETQ. The DNA of the CDR3 is TGCGCCAGCAGCTTGGACGCAGGGGGCCCTAATGAAGCTTTCTTT. This sequence encodes CASSLDAGGPNEAFF.

This clonotype was counted a few times. Written as DNA, the CDR3 is TGTGCCAGTAGTACCCGGGACAGCAGCGCCTGGGGCTACACCTTC. As protein: CASSTRDSSAWGYTF. The chain recombines TRBV19 with TRBJ1-2; 7 bases match TRBD1. The ends lost 4 bases at V and 8 bases at J; junction bases unmatched: 13. The CDR3 has 15 amino acids. Germline CDR1 and CDR2: LNHDA and SQIVND (reference sequence).

The chain has TRBV6-4 and TRBJ1-1; a weak D match, TRBD1 (5 bases). This CDR3 is 16 amino acids long. V lost 0 bases and J 3 bases, leaving 14 bases between the germline ends. In germline, CDR1 is MRHNA, CDR2 SNTAGT. Here the CDR3 reads CASSDSYRTRYTEAFF. The CDR3 DNA reads as TGTGCCAGCAGTGACTCATACAGGACGAGATACACTGAAGCTTTCTTT.

The chain couples TRBV20-1 to TRBJ2-1; D gene uncertain. Trimming removed 3 bases at V and 2 bases at J, with 8 bases between. CDR1 and CDR2 from the germline V gene are DFQATT and SNEGSKA (reference sequence). The CDR3 contains 13 residues. The CDR3 DNA reads as TGCAGTGCTAGCCCGGGCACCTACAATGAGCAGTTCTTC. Protein sequence: CSASPGTYNEQFF.

The chain carries TRBV12-3 or TRBV12-4 and TRBJ2-1; no clear D. The V end lost 2 bases, the J end lost 6 bases, and 5 bases lay between the germline ends. There are 12 residues in the CDR3. The CDR3 sequence: CASSLRGNEQFF. In nucleotides, the CDR3 is TGTGCCAGCAGTTTACGTGGCAATGAGCAGTTCTTC.

The CDR3 loop reads CASRDPGGARGYTF. The CDR3 DNA follows: TGTGCCAGTAGGGATCCAGGGGGGGCCCGAGGCTACACCTTC. The rearrangement links TRBV19 to TRBJ1-2; 7 nucleotides align to TRBD1. Germline lookup yields CDR1 LNHDA and CDR2 SQIVND (reference sequence). This CDR3 comprises 14 residues. V dropped 6 bases and J dropped 8; count of bases not matched to a gene: 12. The variable domain in full, with the rest retrieved from reference TRBV19 and TRBJ1-2, is DGGITQSPKYLFRKEGQNVTLSCEQNLNHDAMYWYRQDPGQGLRLIYYSQIVNDFQKGDIAEGYSVSREKKESFPLTVTSAQKNPTAFYLCASRDPGGARGYTFGSGTRLTVV.

This clonotype was detected a few times. This chain links TRBV27 with TRBJ2-7; tentatively, D is TRBD1 or TRBD2 (5 bases each). V dropped 1 base and J dropped 4 bases, with 23 bases sitting between them. The CDR3 runs 18 residues. Germline lookup yields CDR1 MNHEY and CDR2 SMNVEV (reference sequence). CDR3 sequence: CASSLLGRDESGNYEQYF. CDR3 bases: TGTGCCAGCAGTTTATTAGGCAGGGACGAATCCGGGAATTACGAGCAGTACTTC.

The chain has TRBV2 and TRBJ1-6, with a weak D call TRBD1 (6 bases). V was trimmed by 11 bases and J by 4 bases, leaving 15 bases between them. CDR3 length equals 14 residues. CDR1 is SNHLY and CDR2 is FYNNEI in the germline V gene. CDR3 sequence: CASQQGDYNSPLHF. The DNA for the CDR3 is TGTGCCTCTCAACAGGGAGATTATAATTCACCCCTCCACTTT. Using reference TRBV2 and TRBJ1-6 for the parts outside the CDR3, the full variable domain is EPEVTQTPSHQVTQMGQEVILRCVPISNHLYFYWYRQILGQKVEFLVSFYNNEISEKSEIFDDQFSVERPDGSNFTLKIRSTKLEDSAMYFCASQQGDYNSPLHFGNGTRLTVT.

The rearrangement links TRBV7-2 to TRBJ1-1; D is unresolved. This CDR3 contains 13 residues. CDR1 is SGHTA and CDR2 is FQGNSA in the germline V gene. V lost 1 base and J lost 0, with 3 bases in between. CDR3 bases: TGTGCCAGCAGCTTAGAACTGAACACTGAAGCTTTCTTT. Residues: CASSLELNTEAFF.

In its sample, this clonotype was seen a few times. V is TRBV24-1 and J is TRBJ1-5, with no clear D. Germline values: CDR1 KGHDR, CDR2 SFDVKD. V dropped 9 bases and J dropped 5 bases, with 10 bases sitting between them. The CDR3 extends over 12 amino acids. The CDR3 here is CATRMEYQPQHF. In DNA form, the CDR3 reads TGTGCCACCCGAATGGAATATCAGCCCCAGCATTTT.

The chain employs TRBV20-1 and TRBJ1-5; D unclear. V dropped 2 bases and J dropped 7 bases, with 9 bases sitting between them. The germline V gene encodes CDR1 DFQATT and CDR2 SNEGSKA (reference sequence). CDR3 length: 12 residues. Here the CDR3 reads CSARSKGQPQHF. Here the CDR3 DNA reads TGCAGTGCTAGATCAAAGGGCCAGCCCCAGCATTTT.

The chain is built from TRBV28 and TRBJ1-1; possibly TRBD1 for D (5 bases). The V end was cut by 7 bases, the J end by 5 bases, with 17 bases between. CDR1 is MDHEN, CDR2 SYDVKM, per germline. The length of the CDR3 is 14 residues. The CDR3 reads CASITRGVRTEAFF. The CDR3 nucleotides read TGTGCCAGCATCACGCGGGGGGTTCGGACTGAAGCTTTCTTT. Using reference TRBV28 and TRBJ1-1 for the parts outside the CDR3, the full variable domain is DVKVTQSSRYLVKRTGEKVFLECVQDMDHENMFWYRQDPGLGLRLIYFSYDVKMKEKGDIPEGYSVSREKKERFSLILESASTNQTSMYLCASITRGVRTEAFFGQGTRLTVV.

The rearrangement uses TRBV20-1 and TRBJ2-1; 12 bases are a match to TRBD2. CDR1 and CDR2 (germline): DFQATT, SNEGSKA (reference sequence). The trim removed 5 bases at V and 7 bases at J, leaving 6 bases unmatched. The CDR3 length is 14 residues. The CDR3 reads CSAPTSGSWNEQFF. CDR3 sequence (DNA): TGCAGTGCTCCGACTAGCGGGAGTTGGAATGAGCAGTTCTTC.